This TCR beta chain came from a study of graft-versus-host responses after intestinal transplantation. Background on the study: Every one of the recipients received anti-thymocyte globulin induction and afterwards took tacrolimus and steroids for roughly three years. The study's findings and limits: Some patients had graft-donor T cell macrochimerism. In their allografts, the ratios of graft-versus-host to host-versus-graft T cell clones were high. In recipient marrow, GvH clones were found, and some appeared first in ileum or blood. Early post-transplant HvG declines were associated with peak circulating GvH clone levels.

Tissue from the graft was processed to free its intraepithelial and lamina propria lymphocytes. The CDR3 length is 13 residues. Germline V lookup: CDR1 MNHEY, CDR2 SVGAGI. The V end lost 2 bases, the J end lost 8 bases, and 11 bases lay between the germline ends. TCRdb's table, derived via immunoSEQ multiplex PCR, lists solely in-frame clones and lacks some. The sample carries roughly 36,000 clones, about nine tenths recorded once. With regard to this clone: Its antigen is currently unknown.

The chain employs TRBV6-5 and TRBJ2-3; D gene uncertain. The sample here was ileum tissue, taken 200 to 210 days after intestinal transplant. This receptor was obtained from a human patient who received an intestinal transplant, so some T cells may come from the graft donor. The CDR3 loop reads CASSYAVLGTQYF. CDR3 DNA sequence: TGTGCCAGCAGTTACGCGGTCCTGGGTACGCAGTATTTT.